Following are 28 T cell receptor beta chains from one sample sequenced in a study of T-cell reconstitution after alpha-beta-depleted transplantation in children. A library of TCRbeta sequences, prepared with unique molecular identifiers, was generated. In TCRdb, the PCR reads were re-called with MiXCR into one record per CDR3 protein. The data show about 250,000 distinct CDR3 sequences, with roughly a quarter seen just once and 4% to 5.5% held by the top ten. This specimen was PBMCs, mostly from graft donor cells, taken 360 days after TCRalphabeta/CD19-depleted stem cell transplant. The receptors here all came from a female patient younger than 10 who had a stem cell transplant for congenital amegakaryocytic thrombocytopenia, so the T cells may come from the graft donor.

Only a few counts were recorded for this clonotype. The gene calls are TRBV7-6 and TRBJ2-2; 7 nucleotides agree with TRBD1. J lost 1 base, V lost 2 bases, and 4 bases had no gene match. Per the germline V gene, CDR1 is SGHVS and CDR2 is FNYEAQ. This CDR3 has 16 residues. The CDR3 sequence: CASSLRTGLNTGELFF. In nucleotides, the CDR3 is TGTGCCAGCAGCTTAAGGACAGGATTGAACACCGGGGAGCTGTTTTTT.

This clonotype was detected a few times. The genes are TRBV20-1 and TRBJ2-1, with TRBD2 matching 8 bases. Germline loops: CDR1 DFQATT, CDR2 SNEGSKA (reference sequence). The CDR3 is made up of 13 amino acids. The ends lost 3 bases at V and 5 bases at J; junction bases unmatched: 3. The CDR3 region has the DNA TGCAGTGCTAGTCGGGGGGGGAACAATGAGCAGTTCTTC. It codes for CSASRGGNNEQFF.

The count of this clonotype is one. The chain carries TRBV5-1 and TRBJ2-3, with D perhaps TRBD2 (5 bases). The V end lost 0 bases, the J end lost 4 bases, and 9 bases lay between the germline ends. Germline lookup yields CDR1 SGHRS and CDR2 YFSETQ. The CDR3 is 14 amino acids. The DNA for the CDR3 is TGCGCCAGCAGCTTGGCCGGTAGCGCAGATACGCAGTATTTT. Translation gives CASSLAGSADTQYF.

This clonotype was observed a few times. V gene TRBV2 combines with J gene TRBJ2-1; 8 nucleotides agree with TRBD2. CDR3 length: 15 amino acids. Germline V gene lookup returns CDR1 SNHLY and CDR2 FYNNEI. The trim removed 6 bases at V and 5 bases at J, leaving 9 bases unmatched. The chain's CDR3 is CASSWGAGGDNEQFF. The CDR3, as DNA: TGTGCCAGCAGCTGGGGGGCGGGGGGCGACAATGAGCAGTTCTTC.

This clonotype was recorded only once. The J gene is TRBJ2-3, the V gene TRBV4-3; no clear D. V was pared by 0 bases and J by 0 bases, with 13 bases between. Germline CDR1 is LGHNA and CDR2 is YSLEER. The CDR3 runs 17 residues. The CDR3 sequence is CASSQDVASLSTDTQYF. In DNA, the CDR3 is TGCGCCAGCAGCCAAGATGTTGCCTCTCTTAGCACAGATACGCAGTATTTT.

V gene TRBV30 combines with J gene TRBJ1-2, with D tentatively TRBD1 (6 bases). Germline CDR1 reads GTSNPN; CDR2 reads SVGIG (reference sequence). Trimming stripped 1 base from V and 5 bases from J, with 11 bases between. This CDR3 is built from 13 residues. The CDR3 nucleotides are TGTGCCTGGAGTGGAGGAGGGGGGTATGGCTACACCTTC. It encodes CAWSGGGGYGYTF.

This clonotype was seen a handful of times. CDR3 residues: CASSRTEVRSGNTIYF. The CDR3 nucleotides read TGTGCCAGCAGCCGGACGGAAGTTCGCTCTGGAAACACCATATATTTT. The rearrangement joins TRBV7-9 to TRBJ1-3; D call uncertain. In germline, CDR1 is SEHNR, CDR2 FQNEAQ (reference sequence). Deletions cut 5 bases from V and 0 bases from J, with 14 bases between. The CDR3 loop spans 16 amino acids.

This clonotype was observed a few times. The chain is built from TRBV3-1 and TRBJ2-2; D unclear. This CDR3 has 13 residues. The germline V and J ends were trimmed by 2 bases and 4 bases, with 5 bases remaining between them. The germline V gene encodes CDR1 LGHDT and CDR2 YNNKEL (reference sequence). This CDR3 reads CASSQLATGELFF. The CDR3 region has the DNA TGTGCCAGCAGCCAATTGGCCACCGGGGAGCTGTTTTTT. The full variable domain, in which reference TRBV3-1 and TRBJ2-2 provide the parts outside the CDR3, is DTAVSQTPKYLVTQMGNDKSIKCEQNLGHDTMYWYKQDSKKFLKIMFSYNNKELIINETVPNRFSPKSPDKAHLNLHINSLELGDSAVYFCASSQLATGELFFGEGSRLTVL.

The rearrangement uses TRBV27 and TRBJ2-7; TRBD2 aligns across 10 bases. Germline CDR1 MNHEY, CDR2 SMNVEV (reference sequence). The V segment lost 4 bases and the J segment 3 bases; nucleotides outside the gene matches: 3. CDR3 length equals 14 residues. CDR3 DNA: TGTGCCAGCAGTTGGACTAGCGGTGTCTACGAGCAGTACTTC. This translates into CASSWTSGVYEQYF.

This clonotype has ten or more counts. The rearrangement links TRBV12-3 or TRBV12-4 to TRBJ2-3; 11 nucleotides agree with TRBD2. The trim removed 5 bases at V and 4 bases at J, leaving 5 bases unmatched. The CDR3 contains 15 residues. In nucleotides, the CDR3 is TGTGCCAGCAGTCCGCTAGCGGGGGGCTCAGATACGCAGTATTTT. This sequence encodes CASSPLAGGSDTQYF.

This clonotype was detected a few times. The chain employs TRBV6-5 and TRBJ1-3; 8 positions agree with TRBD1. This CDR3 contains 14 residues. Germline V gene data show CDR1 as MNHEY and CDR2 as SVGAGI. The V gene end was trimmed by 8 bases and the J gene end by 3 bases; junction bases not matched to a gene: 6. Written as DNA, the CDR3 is TGTGCCAGCGTTGACAGGGGAAATGGAAACACCATATATTTT. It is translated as CASVDRGNGNTIYF.

CDR3 sequence reads: CSAGVGGVNTGELFF. As DNA, the CDR3 is TGCAGTGCTGGTGTAGGAGGGGTAAACACCGGGGAGCTGTTTTTT. The V call is TRBV20-1, the J call TRBJ2-2; the D gene is possibly TRBD2 (6 bases). The ends were cut back, 5 bases at V and 2 bases at J, with 15 bases in the middle. Per germline, CDR1 DFQATT and CDR2 SNEGSKA (reference sequence). The CDR3 loop spans 15 amino acids.

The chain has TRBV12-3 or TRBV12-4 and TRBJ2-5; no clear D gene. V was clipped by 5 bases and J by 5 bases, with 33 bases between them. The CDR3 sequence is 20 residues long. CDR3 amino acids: CASSRPAVWDRFGPRETQYF. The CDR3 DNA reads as TGTGCCAGCAGTCGTCCCGCGGTTTGGGATAGGTTCGGTCCGAGGGAGACCCAGTACTTC.

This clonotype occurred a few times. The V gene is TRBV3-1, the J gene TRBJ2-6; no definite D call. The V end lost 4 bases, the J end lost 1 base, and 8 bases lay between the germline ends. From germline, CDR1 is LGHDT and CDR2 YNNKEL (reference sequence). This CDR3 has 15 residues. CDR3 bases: TGTGCCAGCAGCCTGGACGGTTCTGGGGCCAACGTCCTGACTTTC. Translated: CASSLDGSGANVLTF.

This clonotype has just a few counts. The CDR3 reads CATSRGGLTNYGYTF. Written as DNA, the CDR3 is TGTGCCACCAGCCGTGGTGGACTTACTAACTATGGCTACACCTTC. The V gene is TRBV15, the J gene TRBJ1-2; D gene ambiguous. V shed 5 bases and J shed 0 bases, with 13 bases lying between them. Germline-derived CDR1 and CDR2 are LNHNV and YYDKDF (reference sequence). This CDR3 is 15 amino acids long. The variable domain in full, completed from reference TRBV15 and TRBJ1-2, reads DAMVIQNPRYQVTQFGKPVTLSCSQTLNHNVMYWYQQKSSQAPKLLFHYYDKDFNNEADTPDNFQSRRPNTSFCFLDIRSPGLGDTAMYLCATSRGGLTNYGYTFGSGTRLTVV.

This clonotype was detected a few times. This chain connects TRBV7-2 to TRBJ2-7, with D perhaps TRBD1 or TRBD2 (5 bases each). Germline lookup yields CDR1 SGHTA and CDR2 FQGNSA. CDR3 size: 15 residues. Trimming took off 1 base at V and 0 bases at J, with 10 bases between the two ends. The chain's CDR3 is CASSLGAGTSYEQYF. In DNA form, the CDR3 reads TGTGCCAGCAGCTTAGGGGCAGGGACCTCCTACGAGCAGTACTTC. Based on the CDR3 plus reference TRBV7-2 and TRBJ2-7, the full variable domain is GAGVSQSPSNKVTEKGKDVELRCDPISGHTALYWYRQSLGQGLEFLIYFQGNSAPDKSGLPSDRFSAERTGGSVSTLTIQRTQQEDSAVYLCASSLGAGTSYEQYFGPGTRLTVT.

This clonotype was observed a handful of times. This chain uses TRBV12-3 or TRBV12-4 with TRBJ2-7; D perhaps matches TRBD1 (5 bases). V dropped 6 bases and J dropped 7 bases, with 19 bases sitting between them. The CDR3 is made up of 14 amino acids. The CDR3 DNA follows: TGTGCCAGCAGCCCGACAGCTACTACCCGAGAGCAGTACTTC. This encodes CASSPTATTREQYF.

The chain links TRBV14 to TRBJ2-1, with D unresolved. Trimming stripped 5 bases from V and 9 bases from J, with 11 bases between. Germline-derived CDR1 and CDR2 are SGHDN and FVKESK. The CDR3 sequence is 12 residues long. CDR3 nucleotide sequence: TGTGCCAGCAGCGCCCTCTGGGCTGAGCAGTTCTTC. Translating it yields CASSALWAEQFF.

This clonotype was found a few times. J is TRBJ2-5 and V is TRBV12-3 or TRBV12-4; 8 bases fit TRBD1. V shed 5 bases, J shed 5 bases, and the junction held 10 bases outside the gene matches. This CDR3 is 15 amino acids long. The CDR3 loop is CASSPRDRTVETQYF. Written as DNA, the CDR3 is TGTGCCAGCAGTCCTCGGGACAGGACGGTGGAGACCCAGTACTTC.

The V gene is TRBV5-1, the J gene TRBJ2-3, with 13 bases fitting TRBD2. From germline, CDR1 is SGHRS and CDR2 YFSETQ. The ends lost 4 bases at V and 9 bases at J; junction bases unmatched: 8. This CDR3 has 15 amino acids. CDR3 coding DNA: TGCGCCAGCAGCGCGACTAGCGGGAGGCTCCTCACGCAGTATTTT. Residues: CASSATSGRLLTQYF.

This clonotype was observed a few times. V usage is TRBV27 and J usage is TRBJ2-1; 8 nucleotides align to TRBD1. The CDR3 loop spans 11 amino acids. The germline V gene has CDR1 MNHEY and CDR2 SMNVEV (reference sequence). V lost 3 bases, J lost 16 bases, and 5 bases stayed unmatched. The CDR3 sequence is CASSFRGLLFF. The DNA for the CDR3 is TGTGCCAGCAGTTTCAGGGGGCTACTTTTCTTC.

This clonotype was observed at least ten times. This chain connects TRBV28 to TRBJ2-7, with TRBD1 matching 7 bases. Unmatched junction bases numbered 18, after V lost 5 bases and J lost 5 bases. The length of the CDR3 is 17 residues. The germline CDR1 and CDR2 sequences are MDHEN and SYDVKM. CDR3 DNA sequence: TGTGCCAGCAGTCCCTCCACTGCACAGGGGTGGTATGACGAGCAGTACTTC. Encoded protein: CASSPSTAQGWYDEQYF.

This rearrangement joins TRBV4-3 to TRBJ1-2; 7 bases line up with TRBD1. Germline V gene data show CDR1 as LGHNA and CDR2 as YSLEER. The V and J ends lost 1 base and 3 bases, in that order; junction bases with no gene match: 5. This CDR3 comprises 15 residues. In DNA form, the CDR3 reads TGCGCCAGCAGCCAAGGAGGGGGCGCATACTATGGCTACACCTTC. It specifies CASSQGGGAYYGYTF.

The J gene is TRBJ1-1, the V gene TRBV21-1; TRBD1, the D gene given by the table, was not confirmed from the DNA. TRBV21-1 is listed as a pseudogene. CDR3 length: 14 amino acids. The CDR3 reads CASPMSPMNTEAFF. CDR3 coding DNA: TGTGCCAGCCCGATGTCCCCGATGAACACTGAAGCTTTCTTT.

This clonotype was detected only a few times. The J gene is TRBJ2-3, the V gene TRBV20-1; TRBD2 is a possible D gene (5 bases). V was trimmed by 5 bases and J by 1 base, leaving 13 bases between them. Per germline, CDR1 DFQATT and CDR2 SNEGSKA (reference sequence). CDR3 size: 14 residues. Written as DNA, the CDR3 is TGCAGTGCTGCAGAGACTACTCGCACAGATACGCAGTATTTT. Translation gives CSAAETTRTDTQYF.

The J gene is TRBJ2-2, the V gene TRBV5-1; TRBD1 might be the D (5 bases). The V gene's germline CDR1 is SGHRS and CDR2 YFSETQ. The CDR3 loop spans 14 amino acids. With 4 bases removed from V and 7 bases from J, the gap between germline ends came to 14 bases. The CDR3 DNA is TGCGCCAGCAGCCCTAAGGTTCAGGGCGGGGAGCTGTTTTTT. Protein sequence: CASSPKVQGGELFF.

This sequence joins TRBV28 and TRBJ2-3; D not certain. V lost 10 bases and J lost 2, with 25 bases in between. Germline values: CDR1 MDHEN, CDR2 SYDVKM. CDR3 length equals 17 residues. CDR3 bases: TGTGCCAACCTAGTAGTTGCGTCGAAGGGCCCCACAGATACGCAGTATTTT. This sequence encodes CANLVVASKGPTDTQYF.

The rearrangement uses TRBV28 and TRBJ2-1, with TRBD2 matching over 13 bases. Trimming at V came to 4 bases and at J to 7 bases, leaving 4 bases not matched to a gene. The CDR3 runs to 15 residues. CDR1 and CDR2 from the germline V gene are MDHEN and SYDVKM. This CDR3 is CASSSPGLAGNEQFF. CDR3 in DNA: TGTGCCAGCAGTTCTCCGGGACTAGCGGGGAATGAGCAGTTCTTC. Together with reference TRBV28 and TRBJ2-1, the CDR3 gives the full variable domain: DVKVTQSSRYLVKRTGEKVFLECVQDMDHENMFWYRQDPGLGLRLIYFSYDVKMKEKGDIPEGYSVSREKKERFSLILESASTNQTSMYLCASSSPGLAGNEQFFGPGTRLTVL.